Presented here are 2 T cell receptor beta chains from one specimen sequenced in a study of identical twins. TCRdb ran MiXCR on the 5' RACE reads and lists one entry per CDR3 protein. The sample shows 500,000 or so distinct CDR3 sequences, approximately 14% of them seen only once. The same sample was also used in a study of yellow fever vaccine responses in identical twins.

The sample taken for sequencing was CD4+ T cells sorted from blood. The receptor source for this set is a woman in her late teens or twenties in good health.

The genes are TRBV4-1 and TRBJ2-7, with 9 bases fitting TRBD1. Germline-derived CDR1 and CDR2 are MGHRA and YSYEKL. The CDR3 runs to 14 residues. V was clipped by 5 bases and J by 2 bases; unmatched bases: 4. Here the CDR3 DNA reads TGCGCCAGCAGCGTCCGACAGGGGGCCTACGAGCAGTACTTC. Translating it yields CASSVRQGAYEQYF.

This rearrangement joins TRBV21-1 to TRBJ2-6; the DNA was not used to check the table's D call, TRBD1. TRBV21-1 is flagged as a pseudogene. There are 19 residues in the CDR3. CDR3 nucleotides: TGTGCCAGCAGCAAAAGGGGCCGGGGGTCCCCCTCTGGGGCCAACGTCCTGACTTTC. Its protein is CASSKRGRGSPSGANVLTF.